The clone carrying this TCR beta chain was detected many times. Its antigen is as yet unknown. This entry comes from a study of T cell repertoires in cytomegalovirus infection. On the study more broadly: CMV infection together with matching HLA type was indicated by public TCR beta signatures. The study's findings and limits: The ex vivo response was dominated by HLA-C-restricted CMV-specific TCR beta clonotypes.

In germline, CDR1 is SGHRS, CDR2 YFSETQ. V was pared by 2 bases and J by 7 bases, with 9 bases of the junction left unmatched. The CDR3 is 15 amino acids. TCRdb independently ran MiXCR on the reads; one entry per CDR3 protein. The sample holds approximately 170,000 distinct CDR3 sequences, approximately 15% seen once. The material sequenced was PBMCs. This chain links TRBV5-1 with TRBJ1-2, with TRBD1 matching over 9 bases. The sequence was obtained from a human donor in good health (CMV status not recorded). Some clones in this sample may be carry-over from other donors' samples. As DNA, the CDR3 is TGCGCCAGCAGCTTCGGACAGGGGATATGGGGTGGCTACACCTTC. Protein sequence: CASSFGQGIWGGYTF.